These 15 T cell receptor beta chains originate from one sample sequenced in a study of response to subunit inactivated influenza vaccine (dated by TCRdb to about 2018). The method behind the library was RT-PCR. Sequencing used an Illumina HiSeq 2500. TCRdb passed the public sequencing reads through fastp at Q25 and MiXCR, retaining productive beta sequences. For every CDR3 protein sequence, its rows merge into one entry that carries the most common genes and DNA. The sample has about 240,000 distinct CDR3 sequences on record, 9% to 15% of them singletons. Of the sample, roughly 7.7% falls within the top ten clones. Sequenced here: non-naive T cells sorted from PBMCs, sampled less than 15 days before vaccination. The sample's cell subset or site label, in plain terms: memory T cell fraction. The receptors derive from a man aged 45-65 years who received an inactivated influenza vaccine. Donor details come from another sample of the same person, matched by shared clones.

This clonotype was counted only a few times. The chain combines TRBV10-3 with TRBJ1-5, with a possible D match to TRBD1 (5 bases). Trimming stripped 0 bases from V and 3 bases from J, with 9 bases between. In germline, CDR1 is ENHRY, CDR2 SYGVKD. The CDR3 contains 15 residues. The CDR3: CAISESGGVNQPQHF. The CDR3 DNA reads as TGTGCCATCAGTGAGTCAGGAGGGGTCAATCAGCCCCAGCATTTT.

The chain is built from TRBV10-3 and TRBJ1-1; 7 nucleotides agree with TRBD1. The CDR3 length is 14 residues. Germline CDR1 is ENHRY and CDR2 is SYGVKD. The trim removed 6 bases at V and 7 bases at J, leaving 11 bases unmatched. The CDR3 region is CAIRQGTLYGEAFF. The CDR3 nucleotides are TGTGCCATCAGACAGGGGACCCTCTACGGTGAAGCTTTCTTT.

This clonotype was picked up many times. The rearrangement uses TRBV5-6 and TRBJ1-1, with D unresolved. Trimming shortened V by 5 bases and J by 6 bases, and 11 bases separated the two germline ends. Germline CDR1 and CDR2: SGHDT and YYEEEE. The CDR3 length is 12 residues. The CDR3 nucleotides read TGTGCCAGCAGGACCCGGGCCTCTGAAGCTTTCTTT. Translating gives CASRTRASEAFF.

The V call is TRBV11-2, the J call TRBJ2-5; D is uncertain. Per germline, CDR1 SGHAT and CDR2 FQNNGV. The V end lost 1 base, the J end lost 2 bases, and 8 bases lay between the germline ends. There are 14 residues in the CDR3. The CDR3 DNA reads as TGTGCCAGCAGCTTAGTTTCCCCTCAAGAGACCCAGTACTTC. Protein sequence: CASSLVSPQETQYF.

This clonotype was observed a few times. V gene TRBV5-4 combines with J gene TRBJ2-1; D is unclear. V gave up 0 bases and J gave up 4 bases, with 11 bases separating them. The CDR3 is 15 residues long. Germline loops: CDR1 SGHNT, CDR2 YYREEE (reference sequence). CDR3 in DNA: TGTGCCAGCAGCTTGGCCACGGCCAAATACAATGAGCAGTTCTTC. Translation gives CASSLATAKYNEQFF.

This clonotype was picked up a small number of times. The J gene is TRBJ2-3, the V gene TRBV5-8; D not certain. V dropped 2 bases and J dropped 4 bases, with 8 bases sitting between them. This CDR3 is 13 amino acids long. The V gene's germline CDR1 is SGHTS and CDR2 YDEGEE. CDR3 DNA sequence: TGTGCCAGCAGCTTCGTGAATCCAGATACGCAGTATTTT. This sequence encodes CASSFVNPDTQYF.

This clonotype has ten or more counts. The CDR3 DNA reads as TGTGCCAGCAGCTTAGGTACAGGGGGAGCCACCGGGGAGCTGTTTTTT. It specifies CASSLGTGGATGELFF. This chain connects TRBV7-2 to TRBJ2-2, with TRBD1 identical over 8 bases. There are 16 residues in the CDR3. The germline CDR1 and CDR2 sequences are SGHTA and FQGNSA. V gave up 1 base and J gave up 4 bases; unmatched junction bases: 5.

The chain uses TRBV15 and TRBJ1-5, with D hard to call. The CDR3 covers 15 residues. Germline V gives CDR1 LNHNV, CDR2 YYDKDF (reference sequence). Trimming pared 0 bases from V and 4 bases from J, leaving 10 bases between. The CDR3 coding sequence is TGTGCCACCAGCAGAGATTATACAGAAAATCAGCCCCAGCATTTT. Its translation: CATSRDYTENQPQHF.

The rearrangement uses TRBV6-5 and TRBJ2-5, with D tentatively TRBD2 (6 bases). The CDR3 is 15 amino acids. V was trimmed by 2 bases and J by 7 bases, leaving 17 bases between them. CDR1 and CDR2 from the germline V gene are MNHEY and SVGAGI. The CDR3 region has the DNA TGTGCCAGCAGTTACGCGTTCGGGGGAATGGTGACCCAGTACTTC. Its translation is CASSYAFGGMVTQYF.

The chain couples TRBV15 to TRBJ1-5, with a weak D call TRBD1 (6 bases). The CDR3 is made up of 14 amino acids. Germline assignment: CDR1 LNHNV and CDR2 YYDKDF (reference sequence). V lost 2 bases, J lost 4 bases, and 9 bases lay in between. CDR3 nucleotides: TGTGCCACCAGCAGACAGGGGATGAATCAGCCCCAGCATTTT. Encoded protein: CATSRQGMNQPQHF. The full variable domain, its missing parts supplied by reference TRBV15 and TRBJ1-5, is DAMVIQNPRYQVTQFGKPVTLSCSQTLNHNVMYWYQQKSSQAPKLLFHYYDKDFNNEADTPDNFQSRRPNTSFCFLDIRSPGLGDTAMYLCATSRQGMNQPQHFGDGTRLSIL.

The V and J genes are TRBV5-1 and TRBJ2-5; 8 nucleotides line up with TRBD1. Trimming removed 0 bases from V and 4 bases from J; junction bases left unmatched: 8. This CDR3 comprises 16 residues. Per the germline V gene, CDR1 is SGHRS and CDR2 is YFSETQ. The chain's CDR3 is CASSLGQGFKGETQYF. The CDR3 DNA follows: TGCGCCAGCAGCTTGGGACAGGGGTTTAAAGGAGAGACCCAGTACTTC.

The gene calls are TRBV5-1 and TRBJ2-2; the D gene is possibly TRBD2 (5 bases). Germline assignment: CDR1 SGHRS and CDR2 YFSETQ. Trimming cost V 0 bases and J 5 bases, with 8 bases left between them. The CDR3 has 14 residues. CDR3 sequence reads: CASSLESGTGELFF. In nucleotides, the CDR3 is TGCGCCAGCAGCTTGGAAAGCGGTACCGGGGAGCTGTTTTTT.

The V gene is TRBV6-5, the J gene TRBJ2-7; no clear D gene. Trimming removed 4 bases at V and 6 bases at J, with 10 bases between. CDR1 is MNHEY, CDR2 SVGAGI, per germline. There are 12 residues in the CDR3. The CDR3 is CASSSYPLEQYF. CDR3 in DNA: TGTGCCAGCAGTTCCTACCCCCTCGAGCAGTACTTC.

This clonotype has at least ten counts. This chain connects TRBV7-9 to TRBJ1-1, with 10 bases identical to TRBD1. The CDR3 is 20 residues long. Unmatched junction bases numbered 13, after V lost 0 bases and J lost 0 bases. Germline V lookup: CDR1 SEHNR, CDR2 FQNEAQ (reference sequence). CDR3 coding DNA: TGTGCCAGCAGCTTAGCGTATGGGACAGGGGACCAAGACATGAACACTGAAGCTTTCTTT. This encodes CASSLAYGTGDQDMNTEAFF.

The rearrangement uses TRBV6-2 or TRBV6-3 and TRBJ2-3, with 7 bases that match TRBD1. Germline trimming cut 6 bases from V and 3 bases from J; bases unmatched to any gene: 9. Germline V lookup: CDR1 MNHEY, CDR2 SVGEGT. CDR3 length: 15 amino acids. CDR3 nucleotide sequence: TGTGCCAGCAGGCCTCCCCAGGGGGTGACAGATACGCAGTATTTT. Translated: CASRPPQGVTDTQYF.